The sequence of this T cell receptor (beta chain) was determined in a study of T cell responses to AZD1222 COVID-19 vaccine. The data were produced by immunoSEQ multiplex PCR, yet TCRdb's version contains in-frame clones alone and is incomplete. The data show roughly 200,000 clones, approximately 91% seen once. Points on this clone: Its antigen is not known.

Points from the study as a whole: As reported, nearly half of all spike-specific TCRs target variant regions that are unmutated.

In germline, CDR1 is LGHDT, CDR2 YNNKEL (reference sequence). J gave up 6 bases and V 1 base, and 5 bases lay outside the gene matches. The CDR3 is 14 amino acids. The sample here was peripheral blood, taken 28 days after the second AZD1222 dose. The rearrangement joins TRBV3-1 (or the pseudogene TRBV3-2) to TRBJ2-7, with TRBD2 matching 8 bases. This clonotype was sampled from an adult who received the AZD1222 COVID-19 vaccine. The DNA of the CDR3 is TGTGCCAGCAGCCAAGCAGCGGGAGAAGGCGAGCAGTACTTC. Translation: CASSQAAGEGEQYF.